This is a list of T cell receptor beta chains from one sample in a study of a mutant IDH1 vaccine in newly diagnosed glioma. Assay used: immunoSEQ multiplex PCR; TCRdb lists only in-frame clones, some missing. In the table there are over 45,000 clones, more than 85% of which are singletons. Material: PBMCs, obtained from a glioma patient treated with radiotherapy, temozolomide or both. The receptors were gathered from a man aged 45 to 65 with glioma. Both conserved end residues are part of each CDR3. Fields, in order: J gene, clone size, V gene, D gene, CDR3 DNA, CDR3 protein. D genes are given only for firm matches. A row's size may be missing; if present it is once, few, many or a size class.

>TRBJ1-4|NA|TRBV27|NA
TGTGCCAGCAGTTTATCGCCTGAGGGAGCTAATGAAAAACTGTTTTTT
CASSLSPEGANEKLFF
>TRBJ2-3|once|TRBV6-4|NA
TGTGCCAGCAGTCGCGAACAGGCAACTAGCACAGATACGCAGTATTTT
CASSREQATSTDTQYF
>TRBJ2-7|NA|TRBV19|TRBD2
TGTGCCAGTAGTTCCTACACGGGGACTAGGGACGAGCAGTACTTC
CASSSYTGTRDEQYF
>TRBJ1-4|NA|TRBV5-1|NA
TGCGCCAGCAGCCGAGGGGAATTGAATGAAAAACTGTTTTTT
CASSRGELNEKLFF
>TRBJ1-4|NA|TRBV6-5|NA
TGTGCCAGCAGTTACGGGGGATCTAATGAAAAACTGTTTTTT
CASSYGGSNEKLFF
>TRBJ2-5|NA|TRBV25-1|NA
TGTGCCAGCAGTGAAGGACCCAGGCAAGAGACCCAGTACTTC
CASSEGPRQETQYF
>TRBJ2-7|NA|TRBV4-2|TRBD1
TGTGCCAGCAGCCAAGAAGCTGCAGGGACAGGCTCCTACGAGCAGTACTTC
CASSQEAAGTGSYEQYF
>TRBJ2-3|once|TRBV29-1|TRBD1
TGCAGCGTTTTGGACAGGGCGATCACAGATACGCAGTATTTT
CSVLDRAITDTQYF
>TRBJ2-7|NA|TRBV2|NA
TGTGCCAGCAGTTCACAGGGTACCGGGGCCTACGAGCAGTACTTC
CASSSQGTGAYEQYF
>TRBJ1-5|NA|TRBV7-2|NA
TGTGCCAGCAGCTCACAGGGTATGGGCAATCAGCCCCAGCATTTT
CASSSQGMGNQPQHF
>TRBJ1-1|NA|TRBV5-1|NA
TGCGCCAGCAGCTTGGAACGGGCAGCGAACACTGAAGCTTTCTTT
CASSLERAANTEAFF
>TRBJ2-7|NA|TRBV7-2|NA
TGTGCCAGCAGCTTAGGGACAAACTACGAGCAGTACTTC
CASSLGTNYEQYF
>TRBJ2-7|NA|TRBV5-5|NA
TGTGCCAGCAGACAGGGTGGGGAGCAGTACTTC
CASRQGGEQYF
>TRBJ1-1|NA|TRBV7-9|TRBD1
TGTGCCAGCAGTCACGGGACAGCTGAAGCTTTCTTT
CASSHGTAEAFF
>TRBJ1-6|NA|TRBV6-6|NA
TGTGCCAGCAGTTACTCGAGGGTTGATTCACCCCTCCACTTT
CASSYSRVDSPLHF
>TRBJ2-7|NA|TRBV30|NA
TGTGCCTGGAGTGGGGGCAGGGTCCTCCTCGGAGGGCCGTCAGGCGAGCAGTACTTC
CAWSGGRVLLGGPSGEQYF
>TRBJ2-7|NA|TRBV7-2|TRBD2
TGTGCCAGCAGCCATAGCGGGAGTGGGATCCACGAGCAGTACTTC
CASSHSGSGIHEQYF
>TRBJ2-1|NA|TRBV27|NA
TGTGCCAGCAGTTTCTTAGCGAAGAGCTCCTACAATGAGCAGTTCTTC
CASSFLAKSSYNEQFF
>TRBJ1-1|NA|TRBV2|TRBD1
TGTGCCAGCAGTACAGGGGGGACTGAAGCTTTCTTT
CASSTGGTEAFF
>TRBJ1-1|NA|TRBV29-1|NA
TGCAGCGTGGGAAAAGGGTCGAACACTGAAGCTTTCTTT
CSVGKGSNTEAFF
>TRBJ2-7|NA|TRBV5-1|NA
TGCGCCAGCAGCTTGGTTGTCAGCCCCTACGAGCAGTACTTC
CASSLVVSPYEQYF
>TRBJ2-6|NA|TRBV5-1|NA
TGCGCCAGCAGCTCGGACGAGGGGAAGGCCAACGTCCTGACTTTC
CASSSDEGKANVLTF
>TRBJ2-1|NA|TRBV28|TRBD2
TGTGCCAGCAGGACCAGGACTAGCGGCCACAATGAGCAGTTCTTC
CASRTRTSGHNEQFF
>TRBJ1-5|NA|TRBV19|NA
TGTGCCAGTAGTGTGAATAGCAATCAGCCCCAGCATTTT
CASSVNSNQPQHF
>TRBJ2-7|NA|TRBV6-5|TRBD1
TGTGCCAGCAGTCCTCCGGGACAGGTAGCCCATTACTTC
CASSPPGQVAHYF
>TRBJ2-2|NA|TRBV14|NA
TGTGCCAGCAGCCACTCCGCGAACACCGGGGAGCTGTTTTTT
CASSHSANTGELFF
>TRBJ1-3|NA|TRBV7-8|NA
TGTGCCAGCAGCTTTGGGGTCTCTGGAAACACCATATATTTT
CASSFGVSGNTIYF
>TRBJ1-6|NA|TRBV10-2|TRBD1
TGCGCCAGCAGTGAGCAGGGGGTGACTTCACCCCTCCACTTT
CASSEQGVTSPLHF
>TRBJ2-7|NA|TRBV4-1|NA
TGCGCCAGCAGCCAAGATGGGTTGGGCTACAACTACGAGCAGTACTTC
CASSQDGLGYNYEQYF